What follows are 7 T cell receptor beta chains derived from one specimen sequenced in a study of regulatory T cells in long-lasting Graves disease. Sequencing libraries for TCR beta were prepared with iRepertoire HTBI primers and Arm-PCR of CDR3 regions. TCRdb fed the multiplex PCR reads into MiXCR, producing one record per CDR3 protein. The sample has around 450,000 distinct CDR3 sequences; about 22% are singletons. Regarding time point: persistent/refractory GD, antithyroid drugs over 5 years with positive TRAb. Extracted RNA from PBMCs served as the source of the TCR library. Sample: peripheral blood mononuclear cells (PBMCs), taken when the disease was refractory, from a patient treated with antithyroid drugs. The source is a female donor with Graves disease.

As for this clonotype: This may be a read error, as it is one base from a much larger clone. The gene calls are TRBV6-2 or TRBV6-3 and TRBJ2-6; D call uncertain. Germline V gene data show CDR1 as MNHEY and CDR2 as SVGEGT. CDR3 length: 14 amino acids. The chain's CDR3 is CGSSRLPGANVLTF. For the CDR3, the DNA is TGTGGCAGCAGTCGTCTCCCAGGGGCCAACGTCCTGACTTTC.

The V and J genes are TRBV4-1 and TRBJ1-3; D is uncertain. CDR1 is MGHRA, CDR2 YSYEKL, per germline. V was trimmed by 2 bases and J by 0 bases, leaving 5 bases between them. This CDR3 has 14 residues. For the CDR3, the DNA is TGCGCCAGCAGCCAACCCCGCTCTGGAAACACCATATATTTT. Translation gives CASSQPRSGNTIYF.

In this sample, this clonotype turned up many times. V usage is TRBV28 and J usage is TRBJ2-7; 9 bases agree with TRBD1. The CDR3 runs 15 residues. After removal of 5 bases from V and 5 bases from J, the junction contained 10 bases not matched to a gene. CDR1 is MDHEN and CDR2 is SYDVKM in the germline V gene. The CDR3 bases are TGTGCCAGCAGTCCACCGGACAGGGGAAGAAACGAGCAGTACTTC. It yields the protein CASSPPDRGRNEQYF. Based on the CDR3 plus reference TRBV28 and TRBJ2-7, the full variable domain is DVKVTQSSRYLVKRTGEKVFLECVQDMDHENMFWYRQDPGLGLRLIYFSYDVKMKEKGDIPEGYSVSREKKERFSLILESASTNQTSMYLCASSPPDRGRNEQYFGPGTRLTVT.

The gene calls are TRBV7-9 and TRBJ1-1; D gene uncertain. Germline CDR1 and CDR2: SEHNR and FQNEAQ (reference sequence). The CDR3 extends over 15 amino acids. Trimming removed 5 bases from V and 1 base from J, with 14 bases in between. The CDR3 protein is CASSTSQHPNTEAFF. The CDR3 DNA follows: TGTGCCAGCAGCACATCACAGCACCCGAACACTGAAGCTTTCTTT.

Ten or more counts support this clonotype. V usage is TRBV6-1 and J usage is TRBJ2-7, with D tentatively TRBD1 (5 bases). The V end lost 2 bases, the J end lost 6 bases, and 14 bases lay between the germline ends. CDR3 length: 14 residues. Germline assignment: CDR1 MNHNS and CDR2 SASEGT. The CDR3 DNA reads as TGTGCCAGCAGTGAACCTCAGGGATGGGGCGAGCAGTACTTC. Translated: CASSEPQGWGEQYF.

This clonotype was seen repeatedly, ten times or more. V is TRBV28 and J is TRBJ1-5; tentatively, D is TRBD1 (6 bases). The CDR3 totals 15 residues. The germline CDR1 and CDR2 sequences are MDHEN and SYDVKM. Trimming removed 6 bases from V and 4 bases from J, with 16 bases in between. The DNA for the CDR3 is TGTGCCAGCAGGCCACAGGGCTCTGGAAATCAGCCCCAGCATTTT. The encoded protein is CASRPQGSGNQPQHF.

This chain joins TRBV19 and TRBJ2-1; 8 bases line up with TRBD2. CDR3 length: 16 amino acids. J gave up 2 bases and V 6 bases, and 9 bases lay outside the gene matches. Germline V lookup: CDR1 LNHDA, CDR2 SQIVND (reference sequence). The CDR3 DNA reads TGTGCCAGTAGCTCTCCCGGGGGGGCCACCTACAATGAGCAGTTCTTC. This encodes CASSSPGGATYNEQFF.